A selection of T cell receptor beta chains follows, all from one sample in a study of blood T cells in healthy people across ages. TCRdb itself ran the 5' RACE reads through MiXCR, one entry per CDR3 protein. The sample includes about 780,000 distinct CDR3 sequences, about 46% seen only once; the top ten take roughly 18%. Sequencing input: blood. The receptors shown here come from a man at least 80 years old in good health. The CDR3 runs from the conserved cysteine through the conserved F or W. D genes are given only for firm matches. Clone size is not always given. Where it is, it says once, few, many or a class for expanded clones.

cdr3_aa: CASSSTRGLAELFF; cdr3_nt: TGCGCCAGCAGCTCCACAAGGGGTTTGGCGGAGCTGTTTTTT; v_call: TRBV4-3; j_call: TRBJ2-2; clone_size: .; d_call: .
cdr3_aa: CASRPDSHGYTF; cdr3_nt: TGTGCCAGCAGGCCAGACAGCCATGGCTACACCTTC; v_call: TRBV28; j_call: TRBJ1-2; clone_size: .; d_call: .
cdr3_aa: CASSRFEKTQYF; cdr3_nt: TGTGCCAGCAGCCGCTTTGAAAAGACCCAGTACTTC; v_call: TRBV7-2; j_call: TRBJ2-5; clone_size: .; d_call: .
cdr3_aa: CASSERLAGIYEQYF; cdr3_nt: TGTGCCAGTAGTGAGAGGCTAGCGGGAATCTACGAGCAGTACTTC; v_call: TRBV2; j_call: TRBJ2-7; clone_size: few; d_call: TRBD2
cdr3_aa: CASSPGPGGGYYGYTF; cdr3_nt: TGCGCCAGCAGCCCAGGGCCCGGTGGGGGTTACTATGGCTACACCTTC; v_call: TRBV5-1; j_call: TRBJ1-2; clone_size: many; d_call: .
cdr3_aa: CASSIGQEGPAGDIQYF; cdr3_nt: TGCGCCAGCAGTATTGGACAGGAGGGGCCCGCTGGGGACATTCAGTACTTC; v_call: TRBV10-2; j_call: TRBJ2-4; clone_size: .; d_call: .
cdr3_aa: CASSPLDNSPLHF; cdr3_nt: TGTGCCAGCAGTCCCCTAGATAATTCACCCCTCCACTTT; v_call: TRBV27; j_call: TRBJ1-6; clone_size: many; d_call: .
cdr3_aa: CSFNVWGEQYF; cdr3_nt: TGCAGCTTCAACGTGTGGGGCGAGCAGTACTTC; v_call: TRBV29-1; j_call: TRBJ2-7; clone_size: .; d_call: .
cdr3_aa: CASRNAGQQETQYF; cdr3_nt: TGTGCCAGCAGGAACGCGGGACAACAAGAGACCCAGTACTTC; v_call: TRBV7-2; j_call: TRBJ2-5; clone_size: many; d_call: .
cdr3_aa: CASSVFGDSEQFF; cdr3_nt: TGTGCCAGCAGTGTATTTGGGGACTCTGAGCAGTTCTTC; v_call: TRBV12-3/TRBV12-4; j_call: TRBJ2-1; clone_size: .; d_call: .
cdr3_aa: CTSSPPGRNTGELFF; cdr3_nt: TGCACCAGCAGCCCACCGGGACGGAACACCGGGGAGCTGTTTTTT; v_call: TRBV5-1; j_call: TRBJ2-2; clone_size: .; d_call: .
cdr3_aa: CASSFPGRFPDTQYF; cdr3_nt: TGTGCCAGCAGCTTTCCGGGCCGATTCCCAGATACGCAGTATTTT; v_call: TRBV7-2; j_call: TRBJ2-3; clone_size: .; d_call: .
cdr3_aa: CASSLGGPGAAQYF; cdr3_nt: TGTGCCAGCAGCTTAGGGGGTCCGGGCGCCGCGCAGTACTTC; v_call: TRBV11-2; j_call: TRBJ2-5; clone_size: once; d_call: .
cdr3_aa: CASSSRQGGLGEQFF; cdr3_nt: TGTGCCAGCAGCTCAAGACAGGGGGGTCTGGGTGAGCAGTTCTTC; v_call: TRBV7-2; j_call: TRBJ2-1; clone_size: few; d_call: TRBD1
cdr3_aa: CSARAGGRWGMNTEAFF; cdr3_nt: TGCAGTGCTAGAGCGGGGGGCAGATGGGGAATGAACACTGAAGCTTTCTTT; v_call: TRBV20-1; j_call: TRBJ1-1; clone_size: once; d_call: .
cdr3_aa: CASSLAGSVRETQYF; cdr3_nt: TGTGCCAGCAGCTTAGCCGGGAGCGTAAGAGAGACCCAGTACTTC; v_call: TRBV7-2; j_call: TRBJ2-5; clone_size: many; d_call: .
cdr3_aa: CASSARLGVDTQYF; cdr3_nt: TGCGCCAGCAGCGCTCGCCTGGGGGTAGATACGCAGTATTTT; v_call: TRBV5-1; j_call: TRBJ2-3; clone_size: .; d_call: .
cdr3_aa: CASLSPGRLREEQYF; cdr3_nt: TGTGCCAGCCTTTCTCCGGGACGGTTGAGAGAGGAGCAGTACTTC; v_call: TRBV28; j_call: TRBJ2-5; clone_size: few; d_call: .
cdr3_aa: CASSTRQPGTQYF; cdr3_nt: TGTGCCAGCAGTACACGACAGCCAGGGACGCAGTATTTT; v_call: TRBV6-2/TRBV6-3; j_call: TRBJ2-3; clone_size: .; d_call: .
cdr3_aa: CASSQDPISGDTQYF; cdr3_nt: TGCGCCAGCAGCCAAGATCCGATTAGCGGCGATACGCAGTATTTT; v_call: TRBV4-3; j_call: TRBJ2-3; clone_size: .; d_call: .
cdr3_aa: CASSARARETQYF; cdr3_nt: TGTGCCAGCAGCGCGCGGGCCAGAGAGACCCAGTACTTC; v_call: TRBV7-6; j_call: TRBJ2-5; clone_size: .; d_call: .
cdr3_aa: CASSQRLGGVYEQYF; cdr3_nt: TGTGCCAGCAGTCAACGACTAGGAGGGGTCTACGAGCAGTACTTC; v_call: TRBV6-5; j_call: TRBJ2-7; clone_size: few; d_call: .
cdr3_aa: CASSLALASGDRETQYF; cdr3_nt: TGCGCCAGCAGCTTGGCCCTGGCTAGCGGAGATAGAGAGACCCAGTACTTC; v_call: TRBV5-1; j_call: TRBJ2-5; clone_size: few; d_call: TRBD2
cdr3_aa: CASSEHGSGANVLTF; cdr3_nt: TGTGCCAGCAGTGAACACGGGTCTGGGGCCAACGTCCTGACTTTC; v_call: TRBV25-1; j_call: TRBJ2-6; clone_size: .; d_call: .
cdr3_aa: CASSSGSRISGRHEQYF; cdr3_nt: TGTGCCAGCAGTTCAGGATCTAGAATTAGCGGGAGGCATGAGCAGTACTTC; v_call: TRBV28; j_call: TRBJ2-5; clone_size: .; d_call: TRBD2
cdr3_aa: CSATTGLLATYNEQFF; cdr3_nt: TGCAGTGCTACCACAGGGTTACTAGCGACCTACAATGAGCAGTTCTTC; v_call: TRBV20-1; j_call: TRBJ2-1; clone_size: once; d_call: .
cdr3_aa: CASSYITSGRQRLTTDTQYF; cdr3_nt: TGTGCCAGCAGTTACATCACTAGCGGGAGACAACGGCTGACGACAGATACGCAGTATTTT; v_call: TRBV6-2/TRBV6-3; j_call: TRBJ2-3; clone_size: .; d_call: TRBD2
cdr3_aa: CSARGQGTEAQYF; cdr3_nt: TGCAGTGCCAGAGGTCAGGGCACTGAAGCGCAGTACTTC; v_call: TRBV20-1; j_call: TRBJ2-5; clone_size: .; d_call: .
cdr3_aa: CASSSLRDTGNYGYTF; cdr3_nt: TGTGCCAGCAGTTCCCTCCGGGACACAGGGAACTATGGCTACACCTTC; v_call: TRBV6-2/TRBV6-3; j_call: TRBJ1-2; clone_size: .; d_call: .
cdr3_aa: CSVVLLAGFQETQYF; cdr3_nt: TGCAGCGTTGTTTTGCTAGCGGGCTTCCAAGAGACCCAGTACTTC; v_call: TRBV29-1; j_call: TRBJ2-5; clone_size: .; d_call: TRBD2
cdr3_aa: CASSPLWAAEYGYTF; cdr3_nt: TGTGCCAGCAGTCCGCTCTGGGCAGCCGAATATGGCTACACCTTC; v_call: TRBV28; j_call: TRBJ1-2; clone_size: many; d_call: .
cdr3_aa: CAISEARGEQFF; cdr3_nt: TGTGCCATCAGTGAGGCGAGAGGTGAGCAGTTCTTC; v_call: TRBV10-3; j_call: TRBJ2-1; clone_size: many; d_call: .
cdr3_aa: CAIRMGQGGTEAFF; cdr3_nt: TGTGCCATCAGGATGGGACAGGGTGGCACCGAAGCTTTCTTT; v_call: TRBV10-3; j_call: TRBJ1-1; clone_size: .; d_call: TRBD1
cdr3_aa: CASSYSHRPYEQYF; cdr3_nt: TGTGCCAGCAGTTACTCTCACAGACCCTACGAGCAGTACTTC; v_call: TRBV6-2/TRBV6-3; j_call: TRBJ2-7; clone_size: .; d_call: .
cdr3_aa: CATSQDRGSGNEQFF; cdr3_nt: TGTGCCACTTCCCAAGACAGGGGTTCGGGCAATGAGCAGTTCTTC; v_call: TRBV15; j_call: TRBJ2-1; clone_size: .; d_call: TRBD1
cdr3_aa: CATSKWGTGDTQYF; cdr3_nt: TGTGCCACCTCCAAATGGGGGACGGGAGATACGCAGTATTTT; v_call: TRBV9; j_call: TRBJ2-3; clone_size: many; d_call: .
cdr3_aa: CASSPRGQLTDTQYF; cdr3_nt: TGCGCCAGCAGCCCACGGGGACAGCTCACAGATACGCAGTATTTT; v_call: TRBV5-1; j_call: TRBJ2-3; clone_size: .; d_call: TRBD1
cdr3_aa: CASSGGTDGTQYF; cdr3_nt: TGCGCCAGCAGCGGTGGGACAGACGGGACCCAGTACTTC; v_call: TRBV10-1; j_call: TRBJ2-5; clone_size: .; d_call: TRBD1
cdr3_aa: CASSLVWSLGRNEQFF; cdr3_nt: TGTGCCAGCAGCTTAGTATGGAGCTTGGGACGTAATGAGCAGTTCTTC; v_call: TRBV7-2; j_call: TRBJ2-1; clone_size: .; d_call: .
cdr3_aa: CSVRGGSQNTGELFF; cdr3_nt: TGCAGCGTTCGAGGCGGGAGTCAGAACACCGGGGAGCTGTTTTTT; v_call: TRBV29-1; j_call: TRBJ2-2; clone_size: .; d_call: TRBD2
cdr3_aa: CASSSDGLAKNIQYF; cdr3_nt: TGCGCCAGCAGCTCAGATGGGCTGGCCAAAAACATTCAGTACTTC; v_call: TRBV5-1; j_call: TRBJ2-4; clone_size: .; d_call: .
cdr3_aa: CASSLRQKASYEQYF; cdr3_nt: TGTGCCAGCAGTTTAAGGCAGAAGGCATCCTACGAGCAGTACTTC; v_call: TRBV12-3/TRBV12-4; j_call: TRBJ2-7; clone_size: .; d_call: .